This TCR beta chain was observed in a study of shared clonotypes between healthy human individuals. In the case of this clone: Its target is unknown.

This CDR3 comprises 13 residues. Trimming took off 10 bases at V and 3 bases at J, with 15 bases between the two ends. Germline V gives CDR1 SNHLY, CDR2 FYNNEI. There were only Caucasian adults among the donors, and all lived in Nashville, Tennessee. Regarding the study as a whole: A handful of donors shared approximately 5% of their naive CD4 clonotypes.

Each sorted subset replicate got 200 ng genomic DNA, roughly 30,000 genomes. Produced via immunoSEQ multiplex PCR; TCRdb's table is partial and in-frame only. Altogether around 720,000 clones are present, around four fifths being singletons, with the ten largest covering roughly 2%. The sequencing input was memory CD4+ T cells sorted from blood. The subset: CD45RA-negative fraction. This sequence originates from a woman aged 25 to 45 in good health. The chain links TRBV2 to TRBJ1-1; the D is unclear. In nucleotides, the CDR3 is TGTGCCACCGCAACCTACCAGGACACTGAAGCTTTCTTT. Its protein is CATATYQDTEAFF.